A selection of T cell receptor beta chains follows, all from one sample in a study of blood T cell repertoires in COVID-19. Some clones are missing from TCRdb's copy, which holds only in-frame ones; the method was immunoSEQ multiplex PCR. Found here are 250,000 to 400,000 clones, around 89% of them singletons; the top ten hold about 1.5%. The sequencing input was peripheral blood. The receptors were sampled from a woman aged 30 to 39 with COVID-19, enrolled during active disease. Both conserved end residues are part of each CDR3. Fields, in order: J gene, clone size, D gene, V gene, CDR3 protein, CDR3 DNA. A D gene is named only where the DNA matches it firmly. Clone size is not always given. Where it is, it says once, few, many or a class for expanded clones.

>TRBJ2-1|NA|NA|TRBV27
CASSPKGGEQFF
TGTGCCAGCAGTCCGAAGGGGGGGGAGCAGTTCTTC
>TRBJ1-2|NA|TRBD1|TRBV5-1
CASSLRDRGLDGYTF
TGCGCCAGCAGCTTGCGAGACAGGGGTCTGGATGGCTACACCTTC
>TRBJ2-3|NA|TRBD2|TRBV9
CASSLSPSGGNTDTQYF
TGTGCCAGCAGCCTAAGCCCTAGCGGGGGCAATACAGATACGCAGTATTTT
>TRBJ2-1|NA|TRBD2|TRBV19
CASSTRGLAGNNEQFF
TGTGCCAGTAGTACCCGGGGACTAGCGGGGAACAATGAGCAGTTCTTC
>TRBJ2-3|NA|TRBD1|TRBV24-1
CATSAWDRDVDTQYF
TGTGCCACCAGTGCCTGGGACAGGGACGTAGATACGCAGTATTTT
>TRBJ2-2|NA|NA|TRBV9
CASSVAGLDMGELFF
TGTGCCAGCAGCGTAGCGGGACTCGATATGGGGGAGCTGTTTTTT
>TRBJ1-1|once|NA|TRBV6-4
CASSSGSTEAFF
TGTGCCAGCAGTTCAGGGTCCACTGAAGCTTTCTTT
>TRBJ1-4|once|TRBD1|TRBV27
CASRTGSTNEKLFF
TGTGCCAGCAGGACAGGGTCAACTAATGAAAAACTGTTTTTT
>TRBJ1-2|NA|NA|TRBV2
CASSRPGEPYGYTF
TGTGCCAGCAGTCGTCCAGGGGAGCCCTATGGCTACACCTTC
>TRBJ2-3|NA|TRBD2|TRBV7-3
CASSAAGGADTQYF
TGTGCCAGCAGTGCAGCGGGGGGCGCAGATACGCAGTATTTT
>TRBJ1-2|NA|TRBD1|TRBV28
CAIRSGTGWYGYTF
TGTGCCATAAGATCAGGGACAGGGTGGTATGGCTACACCTTC
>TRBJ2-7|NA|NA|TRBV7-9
CASRETPYEQYF
TGTGCCAGCAGGGAGACCCCCTACGAGCAGTACTTC
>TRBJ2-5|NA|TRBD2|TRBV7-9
CASSLGLAGGAETQYF
TGTGCCAGCAGCTTAGGGCTAGCGGGGGGAGCAGAGACCCAGTACTTC
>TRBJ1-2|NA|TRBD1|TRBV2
CASRQGQGAYYGYTF
TGTGCCAGCAGGCAGGGACAGGGGGCTTACTATGGCTACACCTTC
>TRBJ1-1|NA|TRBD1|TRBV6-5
CASKTGLNTEAFF
TGTGCCAGCAAGACAGGGCTCAACACTGAAGCTTTCTTT
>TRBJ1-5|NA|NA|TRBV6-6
CASSYRELAQHF
TGTGCCAGCAGTTACCGGGAATTGGCCCAGCATTTT
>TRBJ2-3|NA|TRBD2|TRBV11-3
CASSPPGLAGRGDTQYF
TGTGCCAGCAGCCCCCCGGGACTAGCGGGGAGAGGAGATACGCAGTATTTT
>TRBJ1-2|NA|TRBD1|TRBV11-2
CASSLLPTGYAF
TGTGCCAGCAGCCTCCTTCCGACAGGGTACGCCTTC
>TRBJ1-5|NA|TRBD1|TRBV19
CASSADRKNQPQHF
TGTGCCAGTAGTGCGGACAGGAAGAATCAGCCCCAGCATTTT
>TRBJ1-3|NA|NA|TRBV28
CASNPGVSGNTIYF
TGTGCCAGCAACCCAGGGGTTTCTGGAAACACCATATATTTT
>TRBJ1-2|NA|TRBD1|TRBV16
CASSQHRDRGTGYTF
TGTGCCAGCAGCCAGCATCGGGACAGGGGGACGGGCTACACCTTC
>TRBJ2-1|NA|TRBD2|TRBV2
CASSPGLAGYNEQFF
TGTGCCAGCAGTCCCGGACTAGCGGGGTACAATGAGCAGTTCTTC
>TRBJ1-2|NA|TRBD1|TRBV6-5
CASNQFRGYGYTF
TGTGCCAGCAACCAATTCAGGGGGTATGGCTACACCTTC
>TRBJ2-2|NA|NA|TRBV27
CASSGDFLNTGELFF
TGTGCCAGCAGTGGGGACTTCCTCAACACCGGGGAGCTGTTTTTT
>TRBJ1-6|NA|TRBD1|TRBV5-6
CASSLQGANSPLHF
TGTGCCAGCAGCTTACAGGGGGCAAATTCACCCCTCCACTTT
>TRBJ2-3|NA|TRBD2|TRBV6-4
CASSEPSPTSRWTDTQYF
TGTGCCAGCAGTGAACCCTCCCCGACTAGCAGGTGGACAGATACGCAGTATTTT
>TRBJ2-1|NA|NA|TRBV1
CTSSQAPPGTGVGNEQFF
TGCACCAGCAGCCAAGCCCCCCCCGGGACAGGGGTGGGCAATGAGCAGTTCTTC
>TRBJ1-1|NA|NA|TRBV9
CASSVGQGSFSEAFF
TGTGCCAGCAGCGTAGGGCAGGGAAGTTTCTCTGAAGCTTTCTTT
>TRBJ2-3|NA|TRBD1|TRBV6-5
CASSSWTGEGDTQYF
TGTGCCAGCAGTTCCTGGACAGGGGAGGGAGATACGCAGTATTTT
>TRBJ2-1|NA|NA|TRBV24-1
CATSDSNVRGGSYNEQFF
TGTGCCACCAGTGATTCCAACGTGCGCGGCGGCTCCTACAATGAGCAGTTCTTC
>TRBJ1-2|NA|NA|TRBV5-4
CASSLNTNYGYTF
TGTGCCAGCAGCTTGAACACCAACTATGGCTACACCTTC
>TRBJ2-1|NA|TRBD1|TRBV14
CASSPGQGWNEQFF
TGTGCCAGCAGCCCAGGACAGGGATGGAATGAGCAGTTCTTC
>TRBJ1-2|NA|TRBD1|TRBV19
CASSIDRLGGGGGQGIIGYTF
TGTGCCAGTAGTATAGATCGGTTAGGTGGGGGGGGTGGACAGGGAATCATTGGCTACACCTTC
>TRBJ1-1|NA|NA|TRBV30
CAWQRQFEAFF
TGTGCCTGGCAACGACAGTTTGAAGCTTTCTTT
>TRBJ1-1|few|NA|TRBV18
CASQSGMANTEAFF
TGTGCCAGCCAATCAGGGATGGCGAACACTGAAGCTTTCTTT
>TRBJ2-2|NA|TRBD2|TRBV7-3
CASSPLAGELFF
TGTGCCAGCAGCCCACTAGCGGGGGAGCTGTTTTTT
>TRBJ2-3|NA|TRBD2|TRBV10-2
CASSQLAGNADTQYF
TGCGCCAGCAGTCAATTAGCGGGCAACGCAGATACGCAGTATTTT
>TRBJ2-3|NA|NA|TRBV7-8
CASSRAMRGPSSTDTQYF
TGTGCCAGCAGCCGTGCAATGCGGGGGCCCTCTTCCACAGATACGCAGTATTTT
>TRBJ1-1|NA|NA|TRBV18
CASSPVGAGATEAFF
TGTGCCAGCTCACCCGTAGGGGCGGGGGCCACTGAAGCTTTCTTT
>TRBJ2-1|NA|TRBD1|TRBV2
CASSENSGQGVVYSYNEQFF
TGTGCCAGCAGTGAAAATTCGGGACAGGGAGTGGTATATTCCTACAATGAGCAGTTCTTC
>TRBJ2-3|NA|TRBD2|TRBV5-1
CASSSSGTSQIGYF
TGCGCCAGCAGCTCCTCCGGGACTAGCCAGATCGGGTATTTT
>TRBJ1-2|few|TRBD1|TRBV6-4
CASSDTPGQGYYGYTF
TGTGCCAGCAGTGACACCCCGGGACAGGGCTACTATGGCTACACCTTC
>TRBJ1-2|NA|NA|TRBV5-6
CASSTPGYYGYTF
TGTGCCAGCAGTACCCCAGGGTACTATGGCTACACCTTC
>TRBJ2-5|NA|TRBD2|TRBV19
CASSDTSGRRETQYF
TGTGCCAGTAGCGACACTAGCGGGCGGCGGGAGACCCAGTACTTC
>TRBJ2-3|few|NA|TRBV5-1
CASSKTKTQGWYTDTQYF
TGCGCCAGCAGCAAGACAAAAACACAGGGCTGGTACACAGATACGCAGTATTTT
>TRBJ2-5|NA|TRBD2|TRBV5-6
CASRLLAGGQETQYF
TGTGCCAGCAGATTATTAGCGGGGGGTCAAGAGACCCAGTACTTC
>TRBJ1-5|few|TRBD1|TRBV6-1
CASSEAKHRGHNQPQHF
TGTGCCAGCAGTGAAGCCAAGCACAGGGGGCACAATCAGCCCCAGCATTTT
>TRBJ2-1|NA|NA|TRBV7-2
CASSLVSRGDISNEQFF
TGTGCCAGCAGCTTAGTCTCCAGGGGGGACATTTCCAATGAGCAGTTCTTC
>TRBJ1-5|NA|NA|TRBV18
CASSPDMASQPQHF
TGTGCCAGCTCCCCAGACATGGCAAGTCAGCCCCAGCATTTT
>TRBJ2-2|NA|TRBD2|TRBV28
CASSARTSGGHGELFF
TGTGCCAGCAGTGCCAGGACTAGCGGGGGACACGGGGAGCTGTTTTTT